This is a list of T cell receptor beta chains from one sample in a study of blood T cell repertoires in COVID-19. Here immunoSEQ multiplex PCR was the method, and the copy in TCRdb shows in-frame clones only, minus some. There are 250,000 to 400,000 clones in the sample; roughly 84% occur only once, and 1% lies in the top ten. The sequenced material came from peripheral blood. These TCRs come from a man aged 45-65 years with active or convalescent COVID-19. Each CDR3 is given with its conserved first and last residue. D genes are given only for firm matches. Clone size appears in some rows only: once, few, many, or a class for an expanded clone.

j_call v_call d_call clone_size cdr3_length cdr3_nt cdr3_aa
TRBJ1-2 TRBV28 TRBD1 NA 14 TGTGCCAGCTCCTCCCAGGGACAGGGCGGTGGCTACACCTTC CASSSQGQGGGYTF
TRBJ1-1 TRBV6-2/TRBV6-3 NA NA 13 TGTGCCAGCAGTTCGAGCCCCGGGGCTGAAGCTTTCTTT CASSSSPGAEAFF
TRBJ1-1 TRBV5-1 NA NA 15 TGCGCCAGCAGCTTAGCCCCGGACAGCAACACTGAAGCTTTCTTT CASSLAPDSNTEAFF
TRBJ2-7 TRBV28 TRBD2 NA 13 TGTGCCAGCAGCTGGGGCGGGGGGACGGCGCAGTACTTC CASSWGGGTAQYF
TRBJ1-2 TRBV10-3 TRBD1 NA 19 TGTGCCATCAGTGAGTCTACCGGGGGTGCGGTGACAGGGATGAATGGCTACACCTTC CAISESTGGAVTGMNGYTF
TRBJ2-3 TRBV5-1 TRBD2 NA 14 TGCGCCAGCAGCCCCGCCGGAGCGGGAGACACGCAGTATTTT CASSPAGAGDTQYF
TRBJ1-5 TRBV19 NA NA 16 TGTGCCAGTAGTATCTTTGACGGGAATAGCAATCAGCCCCAGCATTTT CASSIFDGNSNQPQHF
TRBJ1-2 TRBV11-2 NA NA 15 TGTGCCAGCAGCCCAGGGGTCCGGCGAGTGGATGGCTACACCTTC CASSPGVRRVDGYTF
TRBJ1-4 TRBV4-1 NA once 15 TGCGCCAGCAGCCAACGAGCAGGGGTCTTCGAAAAACTGTTTTTT CASSQRAGVFEKLFF
TRBJ2-2 TRBV7-9 NA NA 14 TGTGCCAGCAGCTTCAGTTATGACACCGGGGAGCTGTTTTTT CASSFSYDTGELFF
TRBJ2-2 TRBV28 NA NA 15 TGTGCCAGCAGTTTGGTAGCGTCGGGCACCGGGGAGCTGTTTTTT CASSLVASGTGELFF
TRBJ1-1 TRBV28 TRBD1 NA 14 TGTGCCAGCAGCCCAAGACAGGGGTTGACTGAAGCTTTCTTT CASSPRQGLTEAFF
TRBJ1-6 TRBV5-4 NA NA 15 TGTGCCAGCAGCATTGGGACACAATGGAATTCACCCCTCCACTTT CASSIGTQWNSPLHF
TRBJ2-2 TRBV7-3 NA NA 14 TGTGCCAGCAGCCTACGTCCCAACACCGGGGAGCTGTTTTTT CASSLRPNTGELFF